The T cell receptor beta chain under discussion was sequenced for a study of T cells in Graves' hyperthyroidism and ophthalmopathy. This clonotype was seen many times. Its antigen is unknown. The CDR3 regions of TCR beta were amplified from RNA transcripts. HTBI primers were the set used in a first-round RT-PCR of the TCR CDR3. TCRdb analysed the multiplex PCR reads with MiXCR anew, one entry per CDR3 protein. The sample includes hundreds of thousands of distinct CDR3 sequences, roughly 14% seen only once; the top ten take about 3.9%. This CDR3 has 14 amino acids. Germline V gene data show CDR1 as MNHNS and CDR2 as SASEGT. Trimming took off 6 bases at V and 0 bases at J, with 9 bases between the two ends. General study points: Most clonotypes expanded in thyroid above 0.001 were likewise present in blood.

This receptor was obtained from a woman aged 35 to 49 with Graves' ophthalmopathy. V and J are TRBV6-1 and TRBJ2-4; D remains unclear. Input material: blood. In nucleotides, the CDR3 is TGTGCCAGCAGGAAGCCAGTAGCCAAAAACATTCAGTACTTC. It yields the protein CASRKPVAKNIQYF.